This TCR beta chain was retrieved from a study of blood T cell repertoires in COVID-19. CDR1 SGDLS and CDR2 YYNGEE come from the germline V gene. This CDR3 has 15 amino acids. V was cut by 1 base and J by 6 bases, with 17 bases left in between. Residents of 24 US areas, aged about 18 to 95 years, made up the participants. Resolution of symptoms, clearance, or two negative PCRs was present in recovered Cohort 3 donors. In the original processing: Scientists estimated how many nucleated cells there were by amplifying reference gene primers. Clones were sequenced by immunoSEQ multiplex PCR, and TCRdb holds only the in-frame ones, with some missing. The DNA gave D and trimming, while V, J and clone size come from that table. The sample has approximately 350,000 clones; roughly 87% are singletons.

Sequenced input: PBMCs or T cells enriched from blood (not recorded which). This chain connects TRBV9 to TRBJ2-7; D remains ambiguous. The source of this sequence is a woman aged 45 to 65 who had recovered from COVID-19. CDR3 DNA sequence: TGTGCCAGCAGCGTATCCCCTGGCGGTGAAGGCGAGCAGTACTTC. This encodes CASSVSPGGEGEQYF.